This T cell receptor (beta chain) came from a study of cytomegalovirus exposure and HLA in healthy donors. Across the study: In a previous analysis, 117 million unique TCR beta sequences were found from 150 million to 200 million T cells.

Primers: 60 Vbeta forward and 13 Jbeta reverse. Generated by immunoSEQ multiplex PCR, the TCRdb table keeps only in-frame clones and is missing some. The sample has about 90,000 clones; 60% to 85% are singletons. Regarding this clone: What it binds is not known. One junction end does not reproduce the germline sequence, and a read error may be involved. The sample contains more than one DNA sequence encoding this CDR3.

Findings and limits, study-wide: The study labeled 164 TCR beta chains cytomegalovirus-associated. Across HLA loci, a later analysis found differing TCR association rates, with DRB1 most and HLA-C fewest.

The source of this sequence is a woman aged 40 to 50 in good health and CMV-seropositive. The sequenced sample consisted of PBMCs.

CDR3 nucleotide sequence: TGTGCCAGCAGCTTTGGACAGGGCAACACGGAAGCTTTCTTT. Protein: CASSFGQGNTEAFF. The chain couples TRBV7-6 to TRBJ1-1, with 8 bases lining up with TRBD1. Germline-derived CDR1 and CDR2 are SGHVS and FNYEAQ. This CDR3 is built from 14 residues.